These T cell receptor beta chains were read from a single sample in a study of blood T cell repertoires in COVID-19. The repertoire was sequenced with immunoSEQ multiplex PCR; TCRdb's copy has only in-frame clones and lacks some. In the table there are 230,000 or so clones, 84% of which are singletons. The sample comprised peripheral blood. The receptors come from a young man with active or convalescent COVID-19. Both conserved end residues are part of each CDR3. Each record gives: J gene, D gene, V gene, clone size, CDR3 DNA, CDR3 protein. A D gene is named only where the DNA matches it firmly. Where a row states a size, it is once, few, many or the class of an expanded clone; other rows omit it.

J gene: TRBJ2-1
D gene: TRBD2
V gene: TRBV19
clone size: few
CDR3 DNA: TGTGCCAGTAGCCCGACTAGCGGGGTATACAATGAGCAGTTCTTC
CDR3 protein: CASSPTSGVYNEQFF

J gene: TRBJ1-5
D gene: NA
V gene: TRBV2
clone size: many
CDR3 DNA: TGTGCCAGCAGTGAAGGGGCCAGCTGGAACCAGCCCCAGCATTTT
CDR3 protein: CASSEGASWNQPQHF

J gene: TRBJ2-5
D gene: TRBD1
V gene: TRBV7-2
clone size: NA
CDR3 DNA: TGTGCCAGCAGCCCGCAATTGGCGGGACAGGCACCAGAGACCCAGTACTTC
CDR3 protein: CASSPQLAGQAPETQYF

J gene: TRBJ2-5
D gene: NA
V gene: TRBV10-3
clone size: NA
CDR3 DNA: TGTGCCATCAGTGTAGGACTCCCCCAAGAGACCCAGTACTTC
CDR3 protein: CAISVGLPQETQYF

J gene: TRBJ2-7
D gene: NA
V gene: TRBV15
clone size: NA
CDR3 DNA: TGTGCCACCAGCAGAGGTGAGAGCTACGAGCAGTACTTC
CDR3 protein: CATSRGESYEQYF

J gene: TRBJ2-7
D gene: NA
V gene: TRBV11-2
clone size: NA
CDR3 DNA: TGTGCCAGCAGCTTTTCAGCGGTTGTCTCCTACGAGCAGTACTTC
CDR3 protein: CASSFSAVVSYEQYF

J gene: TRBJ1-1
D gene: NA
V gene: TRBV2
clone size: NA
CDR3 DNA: TGTGCCAGCAGTGGTGGGAGGCCGGGCGGCAACACTGAAGCTTTCTTT
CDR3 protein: CASSGGRPGGNTEAFF

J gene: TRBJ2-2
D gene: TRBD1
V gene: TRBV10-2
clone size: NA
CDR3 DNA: TGCGCCAGTCACGGGACAGGGACCACCGGGGAGCTGTTTTTT
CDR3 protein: CASHGTGTTGELFF

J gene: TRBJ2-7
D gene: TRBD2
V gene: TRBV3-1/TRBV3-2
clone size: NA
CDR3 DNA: TGTGCCAGCAGCCTTCATCCATCCTGGGCGGGAGGGGGCCACGAGCAGTACTTC
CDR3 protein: CASSLHPSWAGGGHEQYF

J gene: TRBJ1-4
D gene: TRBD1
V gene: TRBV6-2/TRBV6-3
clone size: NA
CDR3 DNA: TGTGCCAGCAGCCGGGACAGGTCGGGAAAACTGTTTTTT
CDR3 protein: CASSRDRSGKLFF

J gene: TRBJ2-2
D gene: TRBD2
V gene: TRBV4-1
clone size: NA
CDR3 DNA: TGCGCCAGCAGCCAAGATCCGACCGGGACTAGCGGGAGTGGGGAGCTGTTTTTT
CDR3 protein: CASSQDPTGTSGSGELFF

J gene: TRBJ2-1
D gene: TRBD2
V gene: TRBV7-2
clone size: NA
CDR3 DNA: TGTGCCAGCAGCCCCGGGGGAGGGCACTACAATGAGCAGTTCTTC
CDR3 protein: CASSPGGGHYNEQFF

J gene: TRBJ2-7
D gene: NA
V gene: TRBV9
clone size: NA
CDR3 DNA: TGTGCCAGCAGCGTACAAGACGGGGGAGGCGCCTACGAGCAGTACTTC
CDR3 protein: CASSVQDGGGAYEQYF

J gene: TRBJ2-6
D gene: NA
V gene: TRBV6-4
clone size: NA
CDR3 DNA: TGTGCCAGCAGTGTTGTCTATGGGGCCAACGTCCTGACTTTC
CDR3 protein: CASSVVYGANVLTF

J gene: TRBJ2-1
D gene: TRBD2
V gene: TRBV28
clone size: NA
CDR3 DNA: TGTGCCAGCAGCCCACCTAGCGGATTCGAGCAGTTCTTC
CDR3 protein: CASSPPSGFEQFF

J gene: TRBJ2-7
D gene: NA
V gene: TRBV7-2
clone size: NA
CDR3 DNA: TGTGCCAGCAGCTTAGGACGGGGCTACGAGCAGTACTTC
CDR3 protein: CASSLGRGYEQYF

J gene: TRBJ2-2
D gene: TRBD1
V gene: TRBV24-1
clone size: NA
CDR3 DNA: TGTGCCACCAGTGCCTGGGGACAGGGGGATTGGGAGCTGTTTTTT
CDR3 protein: CATSAWGQGDWELFF

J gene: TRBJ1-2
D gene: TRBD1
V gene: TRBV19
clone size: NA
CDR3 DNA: TGTGCCAGTAGTATTCGGACAGGGGACGGCTACACCTTC
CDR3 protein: CASSIRTGDGYTF

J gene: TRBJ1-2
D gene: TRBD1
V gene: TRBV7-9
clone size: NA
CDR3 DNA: TGTGCCAGCAGCTTAGTCCCCACAGGGGACTATGGCTACACCTTC
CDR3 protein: CASSLVPTGDYGYTF

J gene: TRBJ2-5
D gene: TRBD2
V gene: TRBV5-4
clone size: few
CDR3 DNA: TGTGCCAGCAGCTTTAGCGGGGCTAGCGGGGAGGAGACCCAGTACTTC
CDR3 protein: CASSFSGASGEETQYF

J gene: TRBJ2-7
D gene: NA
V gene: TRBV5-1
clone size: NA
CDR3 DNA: TGCGCCAGCACCTCGGGAGTAGGCTACGAGCAGTACTTC
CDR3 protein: CASTSGVGYEQYF

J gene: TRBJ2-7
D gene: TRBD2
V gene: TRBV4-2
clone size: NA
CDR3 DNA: TGTGCCAGCAGCCAAGGGGGACTACCCTACGAGCAGTACTTC
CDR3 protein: CASSQGGLPYEQYF

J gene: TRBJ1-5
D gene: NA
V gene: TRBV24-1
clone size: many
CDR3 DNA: TGTGCCACCAGTGATCCCGGGAGCAATCAGCCCCAGCATTTT
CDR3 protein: CATSDPGSNQPQHF

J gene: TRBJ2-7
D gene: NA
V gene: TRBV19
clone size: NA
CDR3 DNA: TGTGCCAGTAGTATAAACACCCTCATCAACTACGAGCAGTACTTC
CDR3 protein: CASSINTLINYEQYF

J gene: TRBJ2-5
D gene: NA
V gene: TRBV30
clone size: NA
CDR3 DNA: TGTGCCTGGAGGTCAGGCGGCGGGCCCTCAAGTGGGACCCAGTACTTC
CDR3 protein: CAWRSGGGPSSGTQYF

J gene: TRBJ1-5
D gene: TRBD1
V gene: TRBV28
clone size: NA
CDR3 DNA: TGTGCCAGTAAACAGGGGGGTAGCAATCAGCCCCAGCATTTT
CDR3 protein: CASKQGGSNQPQHF

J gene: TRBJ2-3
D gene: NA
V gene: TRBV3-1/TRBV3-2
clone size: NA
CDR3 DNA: TGTGCCAGCAGGCCCGAGTGGACAGATACGCAGTATTTT
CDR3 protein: CASRPEWTDTQYF

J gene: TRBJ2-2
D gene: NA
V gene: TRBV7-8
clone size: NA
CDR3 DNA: TGTGCCAGCAGCTTTTCGGGCGGGCGGACCGGGGAGCTGTTTTTT
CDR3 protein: CASSFSGGRTGELFF

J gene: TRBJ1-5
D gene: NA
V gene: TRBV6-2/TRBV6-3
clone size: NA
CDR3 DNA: TGTGCCAGCACCCCAAAGGGGGAGGGGGTTCAGCCCCAGCATTTT
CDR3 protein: CASTPKGEGVQPQHF

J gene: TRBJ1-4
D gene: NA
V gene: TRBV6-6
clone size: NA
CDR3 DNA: TGTGCCAGCAGTTACTCGAATCAGGACTCTGAAAAACTGTTTTTT
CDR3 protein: CASSYSNQDSEKLFF

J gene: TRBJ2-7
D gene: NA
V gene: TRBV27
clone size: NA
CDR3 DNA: TGTGCCAGCAGTAGAAAGGCGCTGGGGGCCTCCTACGAGCAGTACTTC
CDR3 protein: CASSRKALGASYEQYF

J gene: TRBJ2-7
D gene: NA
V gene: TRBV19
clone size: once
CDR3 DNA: TGTGCCAGTAGTACAGCCGGGACATCTTACGAGCAGTACTTC
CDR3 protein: CASSTAGTSYEQYF

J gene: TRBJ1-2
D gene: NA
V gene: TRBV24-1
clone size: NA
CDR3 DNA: TGTGCCACCAGTGACCCTACAGGGAGGGACTATGGCTACACCTTC
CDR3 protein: CATSDPTGRDYGYTF

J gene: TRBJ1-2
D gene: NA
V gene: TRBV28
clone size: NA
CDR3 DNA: TGTGCCAGCAGTACGCCTCAGGTTGGTTATGGCTACACCTTC
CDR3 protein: CASSTPQVGYGYTF

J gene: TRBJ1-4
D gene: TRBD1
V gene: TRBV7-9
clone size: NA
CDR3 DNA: TGTGCCAGCAGCGCCCCGGGACAGTTGAATGAAAAACTGTTTTTT
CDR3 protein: CASSAPGQLNEKLFF

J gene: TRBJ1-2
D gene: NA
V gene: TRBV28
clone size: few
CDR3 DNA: TGTGCCAGCAGTTTACGTCTGGACAATCAATATGGCTACACCTTC
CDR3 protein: CASSLRLDNQYGYTF

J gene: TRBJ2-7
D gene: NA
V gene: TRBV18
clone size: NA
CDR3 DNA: TGTGCCAGCTCACTACAGGGCGCAGTGTGGGTGCAGTACTTC
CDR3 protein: CASSLQGAVWVQYF

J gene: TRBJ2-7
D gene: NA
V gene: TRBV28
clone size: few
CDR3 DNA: TGTGCCAGCAGAAACAGCCTCTACGAGCAGTACTTC
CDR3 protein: CASRNSLYEQYF

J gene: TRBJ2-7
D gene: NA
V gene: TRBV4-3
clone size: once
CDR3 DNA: TGCGCCAGCAGCCAAGCAGAGACAGGGAGGATCTACGAGCAGTACTTC
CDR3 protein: CASSQAETGRIYEQYF

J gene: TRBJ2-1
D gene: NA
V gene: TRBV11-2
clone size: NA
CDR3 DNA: TGTGCCAGCAGCCGGCTCACTAGCTCCTACAATGAGCAGTTCTTC
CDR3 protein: CASSRLTSSYNEQFF

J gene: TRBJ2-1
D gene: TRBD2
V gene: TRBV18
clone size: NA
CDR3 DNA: TGTGCCAGCTCACTGTTAAACAGCGGGGGCTACAATGAGCAGTTCTTC
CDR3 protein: CASSLLNSGGYNEQFF

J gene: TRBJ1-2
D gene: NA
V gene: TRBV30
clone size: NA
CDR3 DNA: TGTGCCTGGAGTATCGGTGCCCTGTATGGCTACACCTTC
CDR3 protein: CAWSIGALYGYTF

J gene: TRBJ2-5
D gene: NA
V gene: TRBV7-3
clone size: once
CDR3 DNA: TGTGCCAGCAGCTTATGGGGGCCCGGACGAGGGCAAGAGACCCAGTACTTC
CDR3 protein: CASSLWGPGRGQETQYF

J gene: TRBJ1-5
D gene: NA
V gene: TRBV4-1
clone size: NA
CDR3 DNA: TGCGCCAGCAGCCTCCACAGGGCGACGGAGCCCCAGCATTTT
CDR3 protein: CASSLHRATEPQHF

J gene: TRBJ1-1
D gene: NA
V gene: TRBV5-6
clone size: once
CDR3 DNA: TGTGCCAGCAGCTTTCCTGAGACTTCTAAAGCTTTCTTT
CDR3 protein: CASSFPETSKAFF

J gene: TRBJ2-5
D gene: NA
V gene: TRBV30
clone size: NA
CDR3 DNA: TGTGCCTGGAGCCCGGCGCGGGAGACCCAGTACTTC
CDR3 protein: CAWSPARETQYF

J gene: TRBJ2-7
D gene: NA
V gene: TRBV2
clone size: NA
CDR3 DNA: TGTGCCAGCAGGCCAGACTGGAAAGCCTACGAGCAGTACTTC
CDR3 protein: CASRPDWKAYEQYF

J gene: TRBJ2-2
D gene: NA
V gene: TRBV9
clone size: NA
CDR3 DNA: TGTGCCAGCAGTGAAGGAGACTTTAACACCGGGGAGCTGTTTTTT
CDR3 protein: CASSEGDFNTGELFF

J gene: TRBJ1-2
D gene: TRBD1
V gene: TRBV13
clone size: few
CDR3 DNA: TGTGCCAGCAGCTTAGGCCTAATCCGACAGGGGCATGGCTACACCTTC
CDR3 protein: CASSLGLIRQGHGYTF

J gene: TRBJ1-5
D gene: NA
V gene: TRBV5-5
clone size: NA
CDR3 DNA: TGTGCCAGCAGCTCTCTATTCAGGGATCAGCCCCAGCATTTT
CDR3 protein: CASSSLFRDQPQHF

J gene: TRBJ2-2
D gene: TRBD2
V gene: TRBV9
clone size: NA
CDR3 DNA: TGTGCCAGCAGGGGGACTAGCAACACCGGGGAGCTGTTTTTT
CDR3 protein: CASRGTSNTGELFF

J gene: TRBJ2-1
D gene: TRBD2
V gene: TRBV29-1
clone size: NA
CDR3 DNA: TGCAGCGTTGCGACTAGCGGGAGAGATGAGCAGTTCTTC
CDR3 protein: CSVATSGRDEQFF

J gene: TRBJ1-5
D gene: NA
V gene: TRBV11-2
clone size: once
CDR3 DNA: TGTGCCAGCAGCTTAGACAGGAGCAATCAGCCCCAGCATTTT
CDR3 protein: CASSLDRSNQPQHF

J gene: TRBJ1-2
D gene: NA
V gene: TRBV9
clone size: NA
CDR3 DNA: TGTGCCAGCAGCGACAGGGTCGGGGAAGGCTACACCTTC
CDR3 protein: CASSDRVGEGYTF

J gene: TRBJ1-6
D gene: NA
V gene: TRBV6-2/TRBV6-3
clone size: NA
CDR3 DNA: TGTGCCAGCAGTTACGGCCAAAGTAATTCACCCCTCCACTTT
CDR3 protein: CASSYGQSNSPLHF